This T cell receptor beta chain was documented in a study of radiotherapy plus CTLA-4 blockade in lung cancer. The overall study: Objective response was observed in around a sixth of patients, and disease control in around 31%. The study's findings and limits: Some TCR clones had been derived from tumors. These clones expanded in peripheral blood after radiotherapy plus ipilimumab. Reports identified early blood T cell clone dynamics, with interferon-beta, as the best response predictor.

In the case of this clone: Its antigen is unidentified.

Method: immunoSEQ multiplex PCR; TCRdb's copy keeps in-frame clones and lacks some. This table holds around 70,000 clones, 60% to 80% found once. Germline V gives CDR1 LNHNV, CDR2 YYDKDF (reference sequence). CDR3 length: 15 amino acids. Trimming removed 8 bases from V and 6 bases from J; junction bases left unmatched: 13. Material: peripheral blood, obtained from a patient treated with radiotherapy plus ipilimumab. The gene calls are TRBV15 and TRBJ2-4, with 7 bases aligning to TRBD2. The source of this sequence is a human donor with non-small cell lung cancer whose response to radiotherapy plus ipilimumab could not be evaluated. Some clones in this sample may be carry-over from other donors' samples. This CDR3 reads CATALGRGRRNIQYF. For the CDR3, the DNA is TGTGCCACCGCCTTGGGGAGGGGCCGGAGAAACATTCAGTACTTC. The complete variable domain, with remaining parts taken from reference TRBV15 and TRBJ2-4, reads DAMVIQNPRYQVTQFGKPVTLSCSQTLNHNVMYWYQQKSSQAPKLLFHYYDKDFNNEADTPDNFQSRRPNTSFCFLDIRSPGLGDTAMYLCATALGRGRRNIQYFGAGTRLSVL.